This TCR beta chain appears in the sequencing data of a study of shared clonotypes between healthy human individuals. Concerning this clone itself: Its antigen is undetermined.

General study results and limits: Among donors, the sharing of clonotypes was expected to be influenced by sequencing depth.

The CDR3 runs 14 residues. J lost 4 bases, V lost 6 bases, and 3 bases had no gene match. Germline CDR1 and CDR2: ENHRY and SYGVKD. Across several immunoSEQ plates, the genomic DNA of each subset was split evenly. Method: immunoSEQ multiplex PCR; TCRdb's copy keeps in-frame clones and lacks some. The sample contains hundreds of thousands of clones, roughly three quarters of which appear only once. Source material: PBMCs. This clonotype was obtained from a woman aged 40 to 50 in good health. Some clones in this sample may be carry-over from other donors' samples. V usage is TRBV10-3 and J usage is TRBJ2-2, with 9 positions matching TRBD1. This CDR3 reads CAIRGQGGTGELFF. The CDR3 coding sequence is TGTGCCATCAGGGGACAGGGCGGCACCGGGGAGCTGTTTTTT.